Each of the 9 T cell receptor beta chains below was sequenced from the same sample in a study of blood T cell repertoires in COVID-19. TCRdb's copy holds only in-frame clones and misses some; the assay was immunoSEQ multiplex PCR. The data contain 250,000 to 350,000 clones, around nine tenths of them seen just once; the ten biggest clones take up roughly 12%. Input material: peripheral blood. These receptors came from a woman aged 25-40 years with COVID-19, enrolled during active disease.

J is TRBJ2-7 and V is TRBV28; 8 positions match TRBD1. CDR3 length equals 14 residues. V lost 7 bases to trimming and J lost 3 bases; unmatched junction nucleotides: 8. Germline values: CDR1 MDHEN, CDR2 SYDVKM. CDR3 sequence reads: CASTSTGVYYEQYF. Written as DNA, the CDR3 is TGTGCCAGCACCTCGACAGGGGTTTACTACGAGCAGTACTTC.

This clone was detected a few times. DNA of the CDR3: TGCGCCAGCAGCTCACTCCTACAGGGGGAGAACACTGAAGCTTTCTTT. Translated, it gives CASSSLLQGENTEAFF. The genes are TRBV5-1 and TRBJ1-1, with 8 bases fitting TRBD1. The germline CDR1 and CDR2 sequences are SGHRS and YFSETQ. The CDR3 loop spans 16 amino acids. J gave up 1 base and V 3 bases, and 8 bases lay outside the gene matches.

The CDR3 loop reads CASSFASLTNYGYTF. The CDR3 DNA is TGTGCCAGCAGCTTCGCAAGCCTTACTAACTATGGCTACACCTTC. The chain has TRBV11-2 and TRBJ1-2, with D unresolved. CDR3 length: 15 residues. Germline CDR1 SGHAT, CDR2 FQNNGV. Trimming cost V 3 bases and J 0 bases, with 11 bases left between them.

The chain recombines TRBV6-6 with TRBJ1-5; 11 positions match TRBD1. The CDR3 is made up of 16 amino acids. Looked up from germline, CDR1 is MNHNY and CDR2 is SVGAGI (reference sequence). V was pared by 5 bases and J by 3 bases, with 6 bases of the junction left unmatched. The CDR3 loop is CASSRTGGASNQPQHF. Written as DNA, the CDR3 is TGTGCCAGCAGTCGGACAGGGGGCGCATCCAATCAGCCCCAGCATTTT.

The rearrangement links TRBV18 to TRBJ1-3; no firm D call. This CDR3 contains 15 residues. Trimming took 4 bases from V and 4 from J, leaving 14 bases between them. Germline V lookup: CDR1 KGHSH, CDR2 LQKENI. CDR3 sequence reads: CASSRAESSGNTIYF. The CDR3 DNA sequence: TGTGCCAGCTCACGGGCAGAAAGTTCCGGAAACACCATATATTTT.

This clone was seen only once. The chain combines TRBV7-9 with TRBJ1-4; tentative D call: TRBD1 (6 bases). The CDR3 is 16 residues long. The V and J ends lost 4 bases and 0 bases respectively, with 12 bases between them. From germline, CDR1 is SEHNR and CDR2 FQNEAQ (reference sequence). The CDR3 DNA reads TGTGCCAGCAGCTACCGGGACACCTCAACTAATGAAAAACTGTTTTTT. Protein sequence: CASSYRDTSTNEKLFF.

This rearrangement joins TRBV2 to TRBJ2-1; tentative D call: TRBD2 (6 bases). V lost 11 bases and J 9 bases, leaving 14 bases between the germline ends. The CDR3 consists of 11 residues. The germline V gene encodes CDR1 SNHLY and CDR2 FYNNEI. CDR3 coding DNA: TGTGCCTCCTCCAGGGAGGTTGAGCAGTTCTTC. This encodes CASSREVEQFF.

This clone was seen more than once but under ten times. This chain joins TRBV29-1 and TRBJ2-5, with 7 bases matching TRBD2. Germline assignment: CDR1 SQVTM and CDR2 ANQGSEA. The CDR3 extends over 18 amino acids. Trimming at V came to 4 bases and at J to 4 bases, leaving 21 bases not matched to a gene. CDR3 sequence reads: CSVAPGVAGDFEGETQYF. CDR3 in DNA: TGCAGCGTTGCCCCGGGTGTGGCGGGAGATTTTGAGGGAGAGACCCAGTACTTC.

J is TRBJ2-7 and V is TRBV28; D is possibly TRBD2 (5 bases). CDR1 and CDR2 (germline): MDHEN, SYDVKM. This CDR3 region has 15 residues. V was pared by 3 bases and J by 4 bases, with 16 bases between. CDR3 protein: CASSLPLGKRYEQYF. CDR3 coding DNA: TGTGCCAGCAGTTTGCCCCTCGGGAAGCGTTACGAGCAGTACTTC.